This is a list of T cell receptor beta chains from one sample in a study of blood T cell dynamics during melanoma immunotherapy. TCRdb's copy holds only in-frame clones and misses some; the assay was immunoSEQ multiplex PCR. The table lists roughly 6,600 clones, around 83% of them singletons. Sequencing used blood, obtained from a patient treated with checkpoint blockade. All receptors come from a human donor with melanoma. Some clones in this sample may be carry-over from other donors' samples. CDR3s include the opening cysteine and the closing phenylalanine or tryptophan. A D gene is named only where the DNA matches it firmly. Only some rows state a clone size, as once, few, many or a class for expanded clones.

clone size	V gene	D gene	J gene	CDR3 DNA	CDR3 protein
NA	TRBV18	NA	TRBJ1-1	TGTGCCAGCTCACCACCCGGGAATACTGAAGCTTTCTTT	CASSPPGNTEAFF
NA	TRBV11-1	TRBD1	TRBJ1-4	TGTGCCAGCAGCGGGGCTTCAGGGGGCCGGGAAAAACTGTTTTTT	CASSGASGGREKLFF
NA	TRBV6-4	TRBD2	TRBJ2-3	TGTGCCAGCAGTCGGCGGGAGGGAGATACGCAGTATTTT	CASSRREGDTQYF
NA	TRBV21-1	NA	TRBJ2-3	TGTGCCAGCAGCAATCCCACAGATACGCAGTATTTT	CASSNPTDTQYF
NA	TRBV4-2	NA	TRBJ1-6	TGTGCCAGCAGCCAAGAGCGGGGGACTTCACCCCTCCACTTT	CASSQERGTSPLHF
NA	TRBV6-1	TRBD1	TRBJ1-5	TGTGCCAGCAGTGAGACAGGGGGATGGAGCAATCAGCCCCAGCATTTT	CASSETGGWSNQPQHF
NA	TRBV5-1	NA	TRBJ2-3	TGCGCCAGCAGCTTGGCGGACAGCACAGATACGCAGTATTTT	CASSLADSTDTQYF
NA	TRBV30	NA	TRBJ1-5	TGTGCCTGGAGTGCAAACACAGATCAGCCCCAGCATTTT	CAWSANTDQPQHF
NA	TRBV11-1	NA	TRBJ2-7	TGTGCCAGCAGCTTCACCGGGGGAAGCTCCTACGAGCAGTACTTC	CASSFTGGSSYEQYF
NA	TRBV29-1	NA	TRBJ2-6	TGCAGCGTTGACGGCTCTGGGGCCAACGTCCTGACTTTC	CSVDGSGANVLTF
NA	TRBV6-1	TRBD1	TRBJ2-7	TGTGCCAGCACACAGGGGTTAGCGAACGAGCAGTACTTC	CASTQGLANEQYF
NA	TRBV2	TRBD1	TRBJ2-1	TGTGCCAGCATAACCGGGACAGGGGACAATGAGCAGTTCTTC	CASITGTGDNEQFF
NA	TRBV6-5	TRBD1	TRBJ2-1	TGTGCCAGCAGTTACCAGGGGGCGCAAAATGAGCAGTTCTTC	CASSYQGAQNEQFF
once	TRBV21-1	NA	TRBJ1-1	TGTGCCAGCCCAAGGGATCAGGGGGGAAACACTGAAGCTTTCTTT	CASPRDQGGNTEAFF
NA	TRBV10-3	NA	TRBJ2-5	TGTGCCATCAGTGAAAGGGAATCAGAGACCCAGTACTTC	CAISERESETQYF
NA	TRBV7-2	NA	TRBJ1-5	TGTGCCAGCAGCTTAAGTTTTTCTAGCAATCAGCCCCAGCATTTT	CASSLSFSSNQPQHF
NA	TRBV7-3	TRBD2	TRBJ2-2	TGTGCCAGCAGCTTTAGGAGCGGGAAGCTGTTTTTT	CASSFRSGKLFF
NA	TRBV30	NA	TRBJ1-3	TGTGCCTCCGGGACCCTCGTCGGAAACACCATATATTTT	CASGTLVGNTIYF
NA	TRBV9	TRBD1	TRBJ1-2	TGTGCCAGCAGCGAAGGGACAGGCCGCGGCTACACCTTC	CASSEGTGRGYTF
few	TRBV5-6	TRBD1	TRBJ2-2	TGTGCCAGCAGCTTGGTCCAGGGGGACACCGGGGAGCTGTTTTTT	CASSLVQGDTGELFF
NA	TRBV5-1	NA	TRBJ2-1	TGCGCCAGCAGCTTTGGCGGGGACAATGAGCAGTTCTTC	CASSFGGDNEQFF
NA	TRBV7-9	NA	TRBJ2-2	TGTGCCAGCAGCGACTCGGGACAGAACACCGGGGAGCTGTTTTTT	CASSDSGQNTGELFF
NA	TRBV4-1	NA	TRBJ2-5	TGCGCCAGCAGCTGGGGAACGGAGACCCAGTACTTC	CASSWGTETQYF
few	TRBV4-2	NA	TRBJ1-5	TGTGCCAGCAGCCAAAGGGAGGGGGGTAGCCAGCCCCAGCATTTT	CASSQREGGSQPQHF
once	TRBV20-1	TRBD2	TRBJ2-7	TGCAGTGCGACTAGCAACTACGAGCAGTACTTC	CSATSNYEQYF
NA	TRBV2	TRBD1	TRBJ1-2	TGTGCCAGCAACCCGGGACAGGGGGCCGTCTATGGCTACACCTTC	CASNPGQGAVYGYTF
few	TRBV27	NA	TRBJ1-6	TGTGCCAGCAGCTATGGGCCGGGACGGGCTAATTCACCCCTCCACTTT	CASSYGPGRANSPLHF
NA	TRBV11-3	NA	TRBJ1-6	TGTGCCAGCAGCTTATCGGGGTTACGTTCACCCCTCCACTTT	CASSLSGLRSPLHF
NA	TRBV5-4	NA	TRBJ1-3	TGTGCCAGCAGCCTGGGTGCGGGTCCAAGAAACACCATATATTTT	CASSLGAGPRNTIYF
NA	TRBV6-1	NA	TRBJ1-2	TGTGCCAGCAGTGAACGGGGGGACTATGGCTACACCTTC	CASSERGDYGYTF
once	TRBV6-4	NA	TRBJ1-1	TGTGCCAGCAGAATGACAGTTCTTAACACTGAAGCTTTCTTT	CASRMTVLNTEAFF
NA	TRBV5-1	NA	TRBJ2-5	TGCGCCAGCAGCTTTTCGGGACCCACCCACCAAGAGACCCAGTACTTC	CASSFSGPTHQETQYF
NA	TRBV5-6	NA	TRBJ1-2	TGTGCCAGCAGCTTGGAACAGGGAGACTATGGCTACACCTTC	CASSLEQGDYGYTF
NA	TRBV5-1	TRBD2	TRBJ2-2	TGCGCCAGCAGCTTGTACGGGACTAGCGGGCCCCCGAACACCGGGGAGCTGTTTTTT	CASSLYGTSGPPNTGELFF
NA	TRBV6-1	NA	TRBJ2-7	TGTGCCAGCGGAGCAGTACCCTACGAGCAGTACTTC	CASGAVPYEQYF
NA	TRBV11-3	NA	TRBJ2-5	TGTGCCAGCAGCCCGGGTGGCCCCCAAGAGACCCAGTACTTC	CASSPGGPQETQYF
NA	TRBV29-1	NA	TRBJ2-7	TGCAGCGGCCGGGGACGCTCGACACCGGACTACGAGCAGTACTTC	CSGRGRSTPDYEQYF
NA	TRBV28	NA	TRBJ2-3	TGTGCCAGCAGTTTATCCGTAGCTAGTTACGCAGATACGCAGTATTTT	CASSLSVASYADTQYF
once	TRBV11-1	NA	TRBJ1-1	TGTGCCAGCCGGGGCGGGTGGGTCACTGAAGCTTTCTTT	CASRGGWVTEAFF
NA	TRBV5-1	TRBD2	TRBJ2-5	TGCGCCAGCAGCCGGGACTATCCCGCGGGGGAGCAGTACTTC	CASSRDYPAGEQYF
NA	TRBV6-4	TRBD2	TRBJ2-3	TGTGCCAGCAGTGACTCTAGCGGGGGGGCCACAGATACGCAGTATTTT	CASSDSSGGATDTQYF
NA	TRBV7-2	NA	TRBJ2-1	TGTGCCAGCAGCGCTACTTCAAATGAGCAGTTCTTC	CASSATSNEQFF
NA	TRBV27	NA	TRBJ1-2	TGTGCCTCCGGGGGGGTAGGCTATGGCTACACCTTC	CASGGVGYGYTF
NA	TRBV11-3	NA	TRBJ2-7	TGTGCCAGCAGCTTAGGGCCGGCCTACGAGCAGTACTTC	CASSLGPAYEQYF
NA	TRBV27	NA	TRBJ2-1	TGTGCCAGCAGTCCCACCGGTAACCAATACTACAATGAGCAGTTCTTC	CASSPTGNQYYNEQFF
NA	TRBV19	NA	TRBJ1-1	TGTGCCAGTAGTATGTTCGGGGACACTGAAGCTTTCTTT	CASSMFGDTEAFF
NA	TRBV19	NA	TRBJ2-6	TGTGCCAGTAGTAGCACAGGGGCCAACGTCCTGACTTTC	CASSSTGANVLTF
NA	TRBV4-1	NA	TRBJ1-1	TGCGCCAGCAGCCAAGCCACTGAAGCTTTCTTT	CASSQATEAFF
NA	TRBV25-1	TRBD2	TRBJ2-3	TGTGCCAGCAGTGAAGAGCGGGGGCCCCCTTATACGCAGTATTTT	CASSEERGPPYTQYF
NA	TRBV27	NA	TRBJ2-6	TGTGCCAGCAGTTTATCCCGCTACTCTGGGGCCAACGTCCTGACTTTC	CASSLSRYSGANVLTF
NA	TRBV2	TRBD2	TRBJ2-3	TGTGCCAGCAGTGCGGATAGCGGGGGGGGAACAGATACGCAGTATTTT	CASSADSGGGTDTQYF
NA	TRBV28	NA	TRBJ2-4	TGTGCCAGCAGTCGACAGCTAGCCAAAAACATTCAGTACTTC	CASSRQLAKNIQYF
NA	TRBV6-4	NA	TRBJ2-5	TGTGCCAGCAGTTCCCCCCTACTAGAGGGTGGAGAGACCCAGTACTTC	CASSSPLLEGGETQYF
NA	TRBV5-6	NA	TRBJ2-2	TGTGCCAGCAGCTTGGAGGTTTGGGGGGTCCGCACCGGGGAGCTGTTTTTT	CASSLEVWGVRTGELFF
NA	TRBV7-2	NA	TRBJ2-3	TGTGCCAGCAGCTTAGAGTTCACAGATACGCAGTATTTT	CASSLEFTDTQYF
NA	TRBV21-1	NA	TRBJ1-5	TGTGCCAGCAGCAAAGTTCGCGTTATCAATCAGCCCCAGCATTTT	CASSKVRVINQPQHF
NA	TRBV7-8	NA	TRBJ1-2	TGTGCCAGCAGCCCAGGAAGCGGGGGCTACACCTTC	CASSPGSGGYTF
NA	TRBV7-9	NA	TRBJ1-1	TGTGCCAGCAGCGCCAGGGGTAACACTGAAGCTTTCTTT	CASSARGNTEAFF
NA	TRBV6-1	NA	TRBJ2-5	TGTGCCAGCAGTGCTGGCAGGGTCCCCGAGACCCAGTACTTC	CASSAGRVPETQYF
few	TRBV20-1	NA	TRBJ1-2	TGCAGTGCTAGAGACGGTGGTGGCTACACCTTC	CSARDGGGYTF